What follows are 10 T cell receptor beta chains derived from one specimen sequenced in a study of shared clonotypes between healthy human individuals. This table comes from immunoSEQ multiplex PCR, and its TCRdb copy is limited to in-frame clones, with some not included. The sample includes roughly 680,000 clones, just under 75% of them seen just once. The sequenced material came from memory CD4+ T cells sorted from blood. Stated subset: CD45RA-negative fraction. These receptor sequences come from a young woman in good health.

This chain links TRBV7-9 with TRBJ2-7, with unresolved D. This CDR3 region has 14 residues. V lost 1 base and J lost 6, with 13 bases in between. CDR1 is SEHNR and CDR2 is FQNEAQ in the germline V gene (reference sequence). The CDR3 reads CASSLVGPTGEQYF. The CDR3 coding sequence is TGTGCCAGCAGCTTAGTTGGGCCCACCGGCGAGCAGTACTTC. The entire variable domain, with the rest obtained from reference TRBV7-9 and TRBJ2-7, is as follows: DTGVSQNPRHKITKRGQNVTFRCDPISEHNRLYWYRQTLGQGPEFLTYFQNEAQLEKSRLLSDRFSAERPKGSFSTLEIQRTEQGDSAMYLCASSLVGPTGEQYFGPGTRLTVT.

The V call is TRBV19, the J call TRBJ2-1, with TRBD1 identical over 8 bases. After removal of 7 bases from V and 8 bases from J, the junction contained 10 bases not matched to a gene. Germline V CDR1 and CDR2: LNHDA, SQIVND (reference sequence). This CDR3 contains 14 residues. CDR3 sequence reads: CASTNGQGRYEQFF. CDR3 nucleotide sequence: TGTGCCAGTACAAATGGACAGGGACGATATGAGCAGTTCTTC.

The CDR3 region has the DNA TGTGCCAGCAGCAAGCAACCTCCGGGACAGGGAGCCGAGCAGTACTTC. This sequence encodes CASSKQPPGQGAEQYF. The chain joins TRBV7-2 to TRBJ2-7, with 9 bases lining up with TRBD1. With 5 bases clipped from V and 6 bases from J, the junction kept 14 bases outside the gene matches. Germline-derived CDR1 and CDR2 are SGHTA and FQGNSA. There are 16 residues in the CDR3.

The chain is built from TRBV5-4 and TRBJ2-5; no firm D call. This CDR3 contains 13 residues. V lost 0 bases, J lost 7 bases, and 10 bases lay in between. The germline gives CDR1 SGHNT, CDR2 YYREEE (reference sequence). The CDR3: CASSLVMDGTQYF. The CDR3 region has the DNA TGTGCCAGCAGCTTGGTGATGGATGGGACCCAGTACTTC.

V and J are TRBV19 and TRBJ2-5; TRBD2 agrees at 11 bases. The CDR3 runs to 15 residues. J lost 7 bases, V lost 7 bases, and 11 bases had no gene match. Germline loops: CDR1 LNHDA, CDR2 SQIVND (reference sequence). The CDR3 DNA reads TGTGCCAGTAACGCCGGGACTAGCGGCTCGGGGACCCAGTACTTC. The encoded protein is CASNAGTSGSGTQYF.

On this clone: Other DNA sequences in this sample translate to the same CDR3. The CDR3 sequence is CASSLGQGGNEQFF. The CDR3 bases are TGCGCCAGCAGCTTGGGACAGGGAGGGAATGAGCAGTTCTTC. The rearrangement links TRBV5-1 to TRBJ2-1; perhaps D is TRBD1 or TRBD2 (7 bases each). V lost 0 bases and J lost 7, with 11 bases in between. Germline V gene lookup returns CDR1 SGHRS and CDR2 YFSETQ. This CDR3 is 14 amino acids long.

The chain combines TRBV11-1 with TRBJ1-1; 7 bases agree with TRBD1. The length of the CDR3 is 14 residues. Germline V gives CDR1 SGHAT, CDR2 FQDESV (reference sequence). V gave up 5 bases and J gave up 0 bases; unmatched junction bases: 3. The CDR3 protein is CASSEGGLNTEAFF. The CDR3 DNA follows: TGTGCCAGCAGCGAAGGGGGCTTGAACACTGAAGCTTTCTTT.

The rearrangement joins TRBV18 to TRBJ2-1; D ambiguous. This CDR3 region has 11 residues. Between the trimmed V and J ends, which lost 5 bases and 9 bases, there was a span of 8 bases. Germline lookup yields CDR1 KGHSH and CDR2 LQKENI. The CDR3, as DNA: TGTGCCAGCTCAGGGTCTGCTGAGCAGTTCTTC. It is translated as CASSGSAEQFF.

This clone has a single count. The rearrangement joins TRBV4-1 to TRBJ2-7; 8 bases agree with TRBD2. Germline V gives CDR1 MGHRA, CDR2 YSYEKL. CDR3 size: 16 residues. The junction had 9 bases not matched to a gene; V was cut back by 3 bases and J by 2 bases. The CDR3 region has the DNA TGCGCCAGCAGCCAGGCTTTTGCTAGCGGGCCCTACGAGCAGTACTTC. Protein sequence: CASSQAFASGPYEQYF.

The chain combines TRBV27 with TRBJ1-3, with TRBD1 matching 9 bases. Per germline, CDR1 MNHEY and CDR2 SMNVEV (reference sequence). The CDR3 is made up of 13 amino acids. V was clipped by 6 bases and J by 7 bases; unmatched bases: 4. The CDR3, as DNA: TGTGCCAGCAGCGGACAGGGGACGAACACCATATATTTT. Translating gives CASSGQGTNTIYF.